What follows are 23 T cell receptor beta chains derived from one specimen sequenced in a study of graft-versus-host responses after intestinal transplantation. Profiled with immunoSEQ multiplex PCR; TCRdb holds only in-frame clones, not every one. There are roughly 75,000 clones in the sample; 90% to 95% occur only once, and 0.09% to 0.1% lies in the top ten. These receptors have no known antigen. The sample consisted of unstimulated CD4+ T cells sorted from spleen or lymph node cells, taken before intestinal transplant. The receptors were sampled from a human donor who received an intestinal transplant.

The chain joins TRBV4-3 to TRBJ2-7; D may be TRBD1 (6 bases). CDR3 length equals 14 residues. V was trimmed by 1 base and J by 1 base, leaving 8 bases between them. CDR1 LGHNA and CDR2 YSLEER come from the germline V gene. The CDR3 nucleotides read TGCGCCAGCAGCCAAGCCAGGGGATCCTACGAGCAGTACTTC. It encodes CASSQARGSYEQYF.

The rearrangement uses TRBV4-3 and TRBJ1-2, with 7 nucleotides matching TRBD1. The CDR3 is 16 residues long. V lost 0 bases to trimming and J lost 4 bases; unmatched junction nucleotides: 8. Germline V lookup: CDR1 LGHNA, CDR2 YSLEER. The CDR3 sequence: CASSQDRTGAFYGYTF. The DNA for the CDR3 is TGCGCCAGCAGCCAAGACCGAACAGGGGCCTTCTATGGCTACACCTTC.

This rearrangement joins TRBV6-1 to TRBJ2-5; 10 bases agree with TRBD2. Near its end, the DNA agrees better with TRBJ2-7, so the J call may be wrong. Germline CDR1 and CDR2: MNHNS and SASEGT. This CDR3 has 14 amino acids. The CDR3 loop reads CASRALAGLYEQYF. DNA for the CDR3: TGTGCCAGCAGAGCACTAGCGGGACTATACGAGCAGTACTTC.

The V gene is TRBV27, the J gene TRBJ1-6; maybe TRBD1 (6 bases). The CDR3 length is 13 residues. The V end lost 3 bases, the J end lost 8 bases, and 8 bases lay between the germline ends. Germline V gene data show CDR1 as MNHEY and CDR2 as SMNVEV (reference sequence). CDR3 nucleotide sequence: TGTGCCAGCAGTTTCAGGGGTGATTCACCCCTCCACTTT. Protein product: CASSFRGDSPLHF.

The gene calls are TRBV4-1 and TRBJ2-2, with TRBD2 identical over 11 bases. V was clipped by 0 bases and J by 4 bases; unmatched bases: 7. This CDR3 is built from 18 residues. CDR1 MGHRA and CDR2 YSYEKL come from the germline V gene. As DNA, the CDR3 is TGCGCCAGCAGCCAAGAGGCTAGCGGGGGGTTTCTCACCGGGGAGCTGTTTTTT. Protein product: CASSQEASGGFLTGELFF.

The chain has TRBV7-2 and TRBJ2-3, with D tentatively TRBD2 (5 bases). Germline V gene lookup returns CDR1 SGHTA and CDR2 FQGNSA. V was cut by 5 bases and J by 11 bases, with 17 bases left in between. The CDR3 has 13 residues. The CDR3 nucleotides are TGTGCCAGCAGCCTATACACCCGGGATCGGCAGTATTTT. This sequence encodes CASSLYTRDRQYF.

The chain links TRBV19 to TRBJ1-2, with D possibly TRBD1 on 6 matching bases. CDR3 length equals 16 residues. Germline CDR1 reads LNHDA; CDR2 reads SQIVND (reference sequence). V was cut by 7 bases and J by 2 bases, with 20 bases left in between. Here the CDR3 DNA reads TGTGCCAGTACCCCACGTCCAGGGGTTACCAACTATGGCTACACCTTC. As protein: CASTPRPGVTNYGYTF.

This clone has only a few counts. CDR3 coding DNA: TGTGCCAGCAGCGGGGTCTATGGCTACACCTTC. This sequence encodes CASSGVYGYTF. The chain carries TRBV6-5 and TRBJ1-2; D ambiguous. Trimming cost V 6 bases and J 4 bases, with 6 bases left between them. This CDR3 has 11 residues. Per germline, CDR1 MNHEY and CDR2 SVGAGI.

V and J are TRBV4-1 and TRBJ1-3; D is undetermined. CDR1 and CDR2 (germline): MGHRA, YSYEKL. The germline V and J ends were trimmed by 0 bases and 0 bases, with 9 bases remaining between them. The CDR3 covers 16 residues. CDR3 in amino acids: CASSQEGVISGNTIYF. The CDR3 DNA is TGCGCCAGCAGCCAAGAGGGCGTTATCTCTGGAAACACCATATATTTT.

The chain carries TRBV5-1 and TRBJ2-3, with D possibly TRBD1 on 6 matching bases. CDR1 and CDR2 (germline): SGHRS, YFSETQ. The V end was cut by 4 bases, the J end by 4 bases, with 13 bases between. The CDR3 consists of 14 residues. The CDR3 nucleotides read TGCGCCAGCAGCCGAGGGTCAGGGGCAGATACGCAGTATTTT. Protein: CASSRGSGADTQYF.

The chain combines TRBV19 with TRBJ1-5; 9 bases agree with TRBD1. CDR1 and CDR2 (germline): LNHDA, SQIVND (reference sequence). This CDR3 region has 14 residues. Losses at the gene ends were 6 bases for V and 5 bases for J; bases not matched to a gene: 5. The CDR3 region is CASSITGGDQPQHF. The CDR3 region has the DNA TGTGCCAGTAGCATAACAGGGGGCGATCAGCCCCAGCATTTT. The whole variable domain, filled in from reference TRBV19 and TRBJ1-5, reads DGGITQSPKYLFRKEGQNVTLSCEQNLNHDAMYWYRQDPGQGLRLIYYSQIVNDFQKGDIAEGYSVSREKKESFPLTVTSAQKNPTAFYLCASSITGGDQPQHFGDGTRLSIL.

The chain joins TRBV21-1 to TRBJ1-1; the table's D gene call, TRBD1, was not cross checked with the DNA. TRBV21-1 is a recognized pseudogene. The CDR3 totals 17 residues. The CDR3 DNA reads as TGTGCCAGCAGGCCGCTGAATTTAGGGGGAAGCAACACTGAAGCTTTCTTT. Protein product: CASRPLNLGGSNTEAFF.

This chain's CDR3 is CASSTARDKNIQYF. The CDR3 nucleotides are TGTGCCAGTAGTACGGCGAGGGACAAAAACATTCAGTACTTC. V gene TRBV19 combines with J gene TRBJ2-4, with D possibly TRBD2 on 5 matching bases. Trimming took off 4 bases at V and 3 bases at J, with 10 bases between the two ends. Looked up from germline, CDR1 is LNHDA and CDR2 is SQIVND (reference sequence). The CDR3 has 14 amino acids.

The chain has TRBV19 and TRBJ2-2; perhaps TRBD1 as D (6 bases). V shed 10 bases and J shed 2 bases, with 26 bases lying between them. CDR3 length equals 18 residues. Germline CDR1 reads LNHDA; CDR2 reads SQIVND (reference sequence). CDR3: CATSQRTGPRRNTGELFF. The CDR3 nucleotides are TGTGCCACCAGCCAAAGAACAGGGCCCCGGAGAAACACCGGGGAGCTGTTTTTT.

The chain is built from TRBV4-1 and TRBJ1-5; the D is unclear. The germline CDR1 and CDR2 sequences are MGHRA and YSYEKL. The CDR3 consists of 13 residues. Trimming pared 2 bases from V and 8 bases from J, leaving 10 bases between. The CDR3 region is CASSQTLLKPQHF. The CDR3 coding sequence is TGCGCCAGCAGCCAAACCCTCCTAAAGCCCCAGCATTTT.

This clone appeared a single time. V usage is TRBV6-5 and J usage is TRBJ1-2; 9 bases map to TRBD1. The CDR3 contains 15 residues. Germline V lookup: CDR1 MNHEY, CDR2 SVGAGI. Losses at the gene ends were 6 bases for V and 4 bases for J; bases not matched to a gene: 9. CDR3 sequence: CASSYLGQGSYGYTF. The CDR3, as DNA: TGTGCCAGCAGCTACCTAGGACAGGGGTCCTATGGCTACACCTTC.

The chain couples TRBV7-2 to TRBJ2-5, with D perhaps TRBD1 (6 bases). The CDR3 consists of 14 residues. Between the trimmed V and J ends, which lost 2 bases and 5 bases, there was a span of 12 bases. The germline V gene encodes CDR1 SGHTA and CDR2 FQGNSA. The CDR3 DNA reads as TGTGCCAGCAGCTTAAGGGGGATAGGGGAGACCCAGTACTTC. Translating it yields CASSLRGIGETQYF.

CDR3 sequence: CASSISHADTGELFF. CDR3 coding DNA: TGTGCCAGTAGTATTAGTCACGCTGACACCGGGGAGCTGTTTTTT. This chain links TRBV19 with TRBJ2-2; no clear D. Trimming pared 3 bases from V and 3 bases from J, leaving 11 bases between. The CDR3 is made up of 15 amino acids. From germline, CDR1 is LNHDA and CDR2 SQIVND (reference sequence).

This clone appeared a single time. This chain connects TRBV11-2 to TRBJ2-7; D may be TRBD1 (5 bases). Germline-derived CDR1 and CDR2 are SGHAT and FQNNGV. V was cut by 4 bases and J by 5 bases, with 18 bases left in between. The CDR3 is 15 residues long. The CDR3 DNA is TGTGCCAGCAGCTACGCCCCAGGGCTACTAAACGAGCAGTACTTC. Translation gives CASSYAPGLLNEQYF.

The chain joins TRBV7-2 to TRBJ2-3; 10 nucleotides line up with TRBD2. V shed 3 bases and J 3 bases; nucleotides not matched to a gene: 3. The CDR3 loop spans 15 amino acids. Per germline, CDR1 SGHTA and CDR2 FQGNSA. The CDR3 DNA is TGTGCCAGCAGCTTGGCTAGCGGGGGAACAGATACGCAGTATTTT. This gives the protein CASSLASGGTDTQYF.

This chain uses TRBV7-2 with TRBJ1-1; D is uncertain. Germline loops: CDR1 SGHTA, CDR2 FQGNSA. This CDR3 comprises 11 residues. The ends were cut back, 5 bases at V and 7 bases at J, with 8 bases in the middle. Here the CDR3 DNA reads TGTGCCAGCAGCCCTAAGAGTGAAGCTTTCTTT. This gives the protein CASSPKSEAFF.

This rearrangement joins TRBV7-2 to TRBJ1-4; 8 bases match TRBD1. Trimming cost V 5 bases and J 11 bases; bases outside gene matches: 10. This CDR3 spans 14 amino acids. CDR1 and CDR2 (germline): SGHTA, FQGNSA. In DNA form, the CDR3 reads TGTGCCAGCAGCCCGAACGGACAGGGAGGGAAACTGTTTTTT. Translated: CASSPNGQGGKLFF.

CDR3 sequence reads: CASQTGVYGYTF. Written as DNA, the CDR3 is TGTGCCAGCCAGACAGGGGTCTACGGCTACACCTTC. The V gene is TRBV2, the J gene TRBJ1-2; 8 nucleotides match TRBD1. Trimming cost V 8 bases and J 8 bases; bases outside gene matches: 7. The CDR3 has 12 amino acids. Germline V CDR1 and CDR2: SNHLY, FYNNEI. The full variable domain, its missing parts supplied by reference TRBV2 and TRBJ1-2, is EPEVTQTPSHQVTQMGQEVILRCVPISNHLYFYWYRQILGQKVEFLVSFYNNEISEKSEIFDDQFSVERPDGSNFTLKIRSTKLEDSAMYFCASQTGVYGYTFGSGTRLTVV.